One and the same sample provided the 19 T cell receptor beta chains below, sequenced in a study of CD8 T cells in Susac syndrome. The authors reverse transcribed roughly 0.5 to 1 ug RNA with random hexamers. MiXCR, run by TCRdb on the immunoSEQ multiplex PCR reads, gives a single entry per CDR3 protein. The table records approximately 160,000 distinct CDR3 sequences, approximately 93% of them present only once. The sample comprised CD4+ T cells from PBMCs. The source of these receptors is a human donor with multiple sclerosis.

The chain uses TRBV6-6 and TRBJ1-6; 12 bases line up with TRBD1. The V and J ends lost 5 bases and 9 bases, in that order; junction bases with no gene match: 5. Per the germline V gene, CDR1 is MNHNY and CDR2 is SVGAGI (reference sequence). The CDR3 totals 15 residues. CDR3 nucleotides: TGTGCCAGCAGTCCCGGGACAGGGGGCATTTCACCCCTCCACTTT. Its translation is CASSPGTGGISPLHF.

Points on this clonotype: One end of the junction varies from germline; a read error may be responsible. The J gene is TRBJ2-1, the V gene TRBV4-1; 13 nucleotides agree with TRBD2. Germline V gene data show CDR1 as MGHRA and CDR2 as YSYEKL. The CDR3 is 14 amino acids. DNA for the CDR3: TGCGCCAGCAGCCCACTAGCGGGGGGGCGGGAGCGGTTCTTC. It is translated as CASSPLAGGRERFF.

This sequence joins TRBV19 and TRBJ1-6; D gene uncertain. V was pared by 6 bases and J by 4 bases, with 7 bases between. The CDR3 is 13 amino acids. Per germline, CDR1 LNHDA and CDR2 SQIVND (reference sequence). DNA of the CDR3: TGTGCCAGTAGCCAAGAGTATAATTCACCCCTCCACTTT. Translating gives CASSQEYNSPLHF.

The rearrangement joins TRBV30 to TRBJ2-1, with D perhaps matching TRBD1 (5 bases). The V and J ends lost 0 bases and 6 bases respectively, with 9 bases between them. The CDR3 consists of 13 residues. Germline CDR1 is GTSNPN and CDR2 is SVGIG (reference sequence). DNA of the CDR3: TGTGCCTGGAGTGTCGACCAGGGCAATGAGCAGTTCTTC. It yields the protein CAWSVDQGNEQFF.

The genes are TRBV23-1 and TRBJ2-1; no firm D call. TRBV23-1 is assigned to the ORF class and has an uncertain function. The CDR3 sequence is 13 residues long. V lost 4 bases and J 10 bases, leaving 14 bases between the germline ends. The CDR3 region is CASSPHVGWEQFF. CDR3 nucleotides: TGCGCCAGCAGTCCGCACGTAGGGTGGGAGCAGTTCTTC.

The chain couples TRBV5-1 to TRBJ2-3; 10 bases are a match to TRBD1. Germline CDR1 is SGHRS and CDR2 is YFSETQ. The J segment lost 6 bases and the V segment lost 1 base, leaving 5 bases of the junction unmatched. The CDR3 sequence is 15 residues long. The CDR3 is CASSLPRQGADTQYF. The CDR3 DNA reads TGCGCCAGCAGCTTGCCAAGACAGGGGGCGGATACGCAGTATTTT.

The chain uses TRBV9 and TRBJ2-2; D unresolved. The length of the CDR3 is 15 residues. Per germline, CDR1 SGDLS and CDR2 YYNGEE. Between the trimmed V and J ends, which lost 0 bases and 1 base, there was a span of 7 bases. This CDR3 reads CASSVEPRNTGELFF. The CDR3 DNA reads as TGTGCCAGCAGCGTAGAGCCGCGGAACACCGGGGAGCTGTTTTTT. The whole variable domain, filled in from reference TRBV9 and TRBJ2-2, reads DSGVTQTPKHLITATGQRVTLRCSPRSGDLSVYWYQQSLDQGLQFLIQYYNGEERAKGNILERFSAQQFPDLHSELNLSSLELGDSALYFCASSVEPRNTGELFFGEGSRLTVL.

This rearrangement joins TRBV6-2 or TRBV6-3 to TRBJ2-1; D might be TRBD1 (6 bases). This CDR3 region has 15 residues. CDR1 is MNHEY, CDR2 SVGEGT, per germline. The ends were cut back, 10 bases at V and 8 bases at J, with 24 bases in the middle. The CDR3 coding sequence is TGTGCCACCCTAAACAGGGTTCTAGCAGTCGATGAGCAGTTCTTC. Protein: CATLNRVLAVDEQFF.

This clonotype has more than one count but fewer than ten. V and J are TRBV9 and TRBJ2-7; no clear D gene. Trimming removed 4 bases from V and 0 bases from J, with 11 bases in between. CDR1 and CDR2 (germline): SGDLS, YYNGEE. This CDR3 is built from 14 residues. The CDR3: CASSFRPSSYEQYF. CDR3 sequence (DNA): TGTGCCAGCAGCTTCCGACCCAGCTCCTACGAGCAGTACTTC.

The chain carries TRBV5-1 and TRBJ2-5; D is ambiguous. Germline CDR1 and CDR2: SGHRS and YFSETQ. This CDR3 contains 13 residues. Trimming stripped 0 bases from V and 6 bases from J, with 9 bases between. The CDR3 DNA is TGCGCCAGCAGCTTGGAGGTGGATAAGACCCAGTACTTC. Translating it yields CASSLEVDKTQYF.

The CDR3 sequence: CASSETRGKETQYF. The DNA for the CDR3 is TGCGCCAGCAGTGAAACAAGGGGGAAAGAGACCCAGTACTTC. This chain links TRBV10-1 with TRBJ2-5; D perhaps matches TRBD1 (6 bases). This CDR3 contains 14 residues. The germline gives CDR1 WNHNN, CDR2 SYGVQD (reference sequence). Trimming took 3 bases from V and 3 from J, leaving 11 bases between them.

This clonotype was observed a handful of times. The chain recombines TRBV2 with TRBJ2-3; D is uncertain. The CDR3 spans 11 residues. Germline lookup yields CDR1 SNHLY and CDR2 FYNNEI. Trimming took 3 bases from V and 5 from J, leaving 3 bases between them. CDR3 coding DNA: TGTGCCAGCAGTGAGAGAGATACGCAGTATTTT. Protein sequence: CASSERDTQYF.

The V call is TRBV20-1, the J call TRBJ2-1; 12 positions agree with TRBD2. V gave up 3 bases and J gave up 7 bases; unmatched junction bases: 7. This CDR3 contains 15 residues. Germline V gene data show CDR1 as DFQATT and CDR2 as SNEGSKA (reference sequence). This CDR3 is CSASATSGRQNEQFF. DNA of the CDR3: TGCAGTGCTAGCGCAACTAGCGGGAGGCAGAATGAGCAGTTCTTC.

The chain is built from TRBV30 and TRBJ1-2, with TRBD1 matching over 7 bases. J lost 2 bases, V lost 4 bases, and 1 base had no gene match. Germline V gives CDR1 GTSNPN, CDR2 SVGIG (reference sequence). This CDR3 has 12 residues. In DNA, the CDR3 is TGTGCCTGGAACAGGGGCAACTATGGCTACACCTTC. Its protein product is CAWNRGNYGYTF.

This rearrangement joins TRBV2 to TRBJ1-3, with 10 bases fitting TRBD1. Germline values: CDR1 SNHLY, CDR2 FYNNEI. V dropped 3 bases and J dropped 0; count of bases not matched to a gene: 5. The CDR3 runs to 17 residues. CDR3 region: CASSETGGYLSGNTIYF. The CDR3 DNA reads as TGTGCCAGCAGTGAGACAGGGGGCTATCTCTCTGGAAACACCATATATTTT.

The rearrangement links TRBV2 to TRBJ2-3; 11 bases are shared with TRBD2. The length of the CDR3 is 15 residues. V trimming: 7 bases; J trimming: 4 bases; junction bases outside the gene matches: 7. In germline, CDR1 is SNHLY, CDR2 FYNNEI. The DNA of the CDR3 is TGTGCCAGCATCAGGCTAGCGGGAGGCGCAGATACGCAGTATTTT. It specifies CASIRLAGGADTQYF.

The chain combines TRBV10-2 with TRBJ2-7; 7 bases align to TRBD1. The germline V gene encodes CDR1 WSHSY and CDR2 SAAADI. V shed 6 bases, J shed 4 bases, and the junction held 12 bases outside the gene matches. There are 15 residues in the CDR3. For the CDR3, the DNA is TGCGCCAGCAGCGGGACGATGACAGGGTGGTACGAGCAGTACTTC. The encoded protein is CASSGTMTGWYEQYF.

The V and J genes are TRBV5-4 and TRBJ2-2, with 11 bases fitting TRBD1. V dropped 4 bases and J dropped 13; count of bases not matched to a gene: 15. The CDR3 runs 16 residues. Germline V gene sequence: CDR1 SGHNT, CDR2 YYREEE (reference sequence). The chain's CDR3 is CASSPRQGQGGVGLFF. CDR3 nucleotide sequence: TGTGCCAGCAGCCCCCGCCAGGGACAGGGGGGAGTGGGGCTGTTTTTT.

CDR3 residues: CASSSDRPAPEAFF. The CDR3 coding sequence is TGTGCCAGCAGCTCGGACAGACCGGCCCCTGAAGCTTTCTTT. The chain has TRBV5-4 and TRBJ1-1; tentatively, D is TRBD1 (6 bases). CDR3 length: 14 residues. Trimming pared 3 bases from V and 6 bases from J, leaving 15 bases between. CDR1 and CDR2 (germline): SGHNT, YYREEE (reference sequence).